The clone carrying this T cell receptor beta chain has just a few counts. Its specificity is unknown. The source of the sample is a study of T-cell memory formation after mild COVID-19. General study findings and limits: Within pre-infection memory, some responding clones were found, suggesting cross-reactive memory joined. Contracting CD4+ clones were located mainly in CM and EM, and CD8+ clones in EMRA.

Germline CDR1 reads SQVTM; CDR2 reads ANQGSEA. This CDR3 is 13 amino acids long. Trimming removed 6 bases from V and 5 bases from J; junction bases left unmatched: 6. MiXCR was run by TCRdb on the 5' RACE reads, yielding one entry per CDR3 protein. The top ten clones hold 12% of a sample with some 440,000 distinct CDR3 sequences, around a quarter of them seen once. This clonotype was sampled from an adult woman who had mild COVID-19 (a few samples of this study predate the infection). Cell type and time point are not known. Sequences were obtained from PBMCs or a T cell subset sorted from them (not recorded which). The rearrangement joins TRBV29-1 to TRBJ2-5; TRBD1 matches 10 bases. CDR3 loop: CSVRDRGFETQYF. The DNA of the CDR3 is TGCAGCGTCCGGGACAGGGGTTTCGAGACCCAGTACTTC.